This TCR beta chain is drawn from a study of T cell responses to AZD1222 COVID-19 vaccine. Study results and limitations: At study baseline, merely five or six AZD1222 recipients were seropositive. Reports say nearly half of spike-specific TCRs go after unmutated variant regions.

Germline CDR1 and CDR2: SGHRS and YFSETQ. V was cut by 0 bases and J by 0 bases, with 7 bases left in between. The CDR3 has 15 residues. Comment on this clone: The target antigen is unknown. Within the sample, other DNA sequences also encode this same CDR3.

Here immunoSEQ multiplex PCR was the method, and the copy in TCRdb shows in-frame clones only, minus some. The repertoire holds 100,000 to 150,000 clones, 92% seen once, with approximately 8% in the top ten. Sample: peripheral blood, taken 28 days after the second AZD1222 dose. The clonotype was recovered from an adult who received the AZD1222 COVID-19 vaccine. This chain links TRBV5-1 with TRBJ1-5; D unresolved. The CDR3 nucleotides are TGCGCCAGCAGCTTGGCCGGGAATAGCAATCAGCCCCAGCATTTT. Translating gives CASSLAGNSNQPQHF.